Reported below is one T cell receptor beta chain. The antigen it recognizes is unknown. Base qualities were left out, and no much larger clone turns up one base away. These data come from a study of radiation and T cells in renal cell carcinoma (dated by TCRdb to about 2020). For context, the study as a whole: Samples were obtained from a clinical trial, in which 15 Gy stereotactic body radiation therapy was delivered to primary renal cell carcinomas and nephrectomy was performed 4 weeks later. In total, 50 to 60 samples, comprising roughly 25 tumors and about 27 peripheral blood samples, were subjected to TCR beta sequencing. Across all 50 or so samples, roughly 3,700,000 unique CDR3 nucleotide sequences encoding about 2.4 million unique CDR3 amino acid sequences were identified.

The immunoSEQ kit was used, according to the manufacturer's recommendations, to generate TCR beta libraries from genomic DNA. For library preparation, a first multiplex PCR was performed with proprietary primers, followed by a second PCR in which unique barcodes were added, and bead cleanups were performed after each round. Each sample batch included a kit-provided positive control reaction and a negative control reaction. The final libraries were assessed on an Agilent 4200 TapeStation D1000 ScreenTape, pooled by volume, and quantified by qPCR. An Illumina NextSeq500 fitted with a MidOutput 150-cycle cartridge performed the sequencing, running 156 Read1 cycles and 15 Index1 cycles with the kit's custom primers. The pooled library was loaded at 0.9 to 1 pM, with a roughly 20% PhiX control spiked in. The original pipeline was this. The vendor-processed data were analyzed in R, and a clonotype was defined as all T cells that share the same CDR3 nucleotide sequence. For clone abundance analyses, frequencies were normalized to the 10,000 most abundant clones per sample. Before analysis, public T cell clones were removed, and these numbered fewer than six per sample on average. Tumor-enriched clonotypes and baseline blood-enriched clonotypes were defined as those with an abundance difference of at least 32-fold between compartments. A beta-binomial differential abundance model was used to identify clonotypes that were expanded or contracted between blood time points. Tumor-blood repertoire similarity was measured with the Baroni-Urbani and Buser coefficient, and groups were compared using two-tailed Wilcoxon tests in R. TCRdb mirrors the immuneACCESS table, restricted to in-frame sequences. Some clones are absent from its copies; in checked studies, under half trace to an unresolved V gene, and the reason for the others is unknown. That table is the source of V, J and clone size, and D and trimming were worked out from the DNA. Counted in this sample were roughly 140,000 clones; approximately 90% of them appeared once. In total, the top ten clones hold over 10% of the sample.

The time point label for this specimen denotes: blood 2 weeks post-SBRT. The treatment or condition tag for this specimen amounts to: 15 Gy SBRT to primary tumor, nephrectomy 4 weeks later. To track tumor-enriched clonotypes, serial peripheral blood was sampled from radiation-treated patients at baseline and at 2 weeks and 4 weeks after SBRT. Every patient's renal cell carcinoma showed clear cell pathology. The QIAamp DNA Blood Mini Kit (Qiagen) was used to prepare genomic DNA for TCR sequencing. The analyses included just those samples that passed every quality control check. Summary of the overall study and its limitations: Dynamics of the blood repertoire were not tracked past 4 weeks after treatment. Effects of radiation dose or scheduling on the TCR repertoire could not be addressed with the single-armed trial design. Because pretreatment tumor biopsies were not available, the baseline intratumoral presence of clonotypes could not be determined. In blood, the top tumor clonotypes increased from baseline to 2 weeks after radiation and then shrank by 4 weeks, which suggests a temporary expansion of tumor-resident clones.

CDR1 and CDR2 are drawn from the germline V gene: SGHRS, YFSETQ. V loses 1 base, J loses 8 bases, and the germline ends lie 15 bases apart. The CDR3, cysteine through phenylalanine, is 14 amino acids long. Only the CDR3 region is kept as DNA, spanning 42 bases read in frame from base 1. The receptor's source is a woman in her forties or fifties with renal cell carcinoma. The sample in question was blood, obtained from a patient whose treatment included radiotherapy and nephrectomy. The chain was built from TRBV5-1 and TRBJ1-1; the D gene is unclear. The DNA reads TGCGCCAGCAGCTTGAATCTGAAGGGATCCGAAGCTTTCTTT. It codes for CASSLNLKGSEAFF.